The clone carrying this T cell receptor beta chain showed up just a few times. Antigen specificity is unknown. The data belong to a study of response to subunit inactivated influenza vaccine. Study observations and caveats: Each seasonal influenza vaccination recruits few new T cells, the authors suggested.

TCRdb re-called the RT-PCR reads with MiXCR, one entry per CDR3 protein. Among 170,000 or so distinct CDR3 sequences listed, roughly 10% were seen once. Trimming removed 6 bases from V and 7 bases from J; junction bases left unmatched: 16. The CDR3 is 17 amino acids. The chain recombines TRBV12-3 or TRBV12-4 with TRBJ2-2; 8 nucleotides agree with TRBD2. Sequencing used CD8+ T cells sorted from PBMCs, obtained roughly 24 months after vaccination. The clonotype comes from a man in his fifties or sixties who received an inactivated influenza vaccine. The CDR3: CASSLSPLGGAGGELFF. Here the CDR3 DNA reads TGTGCCAGCAGCTTGTCCCCTCTCGGGGGGGCTGGCGGGGAGCTGTTTTTT.